These 27 T cell receptor beta chains share one sample of origin, sequenced in a study of graft-versus-host responses after intestinal transplantation. Generated by immunoSEQ multiplex PCR, the TCRdb table keeps only in-frame clones and is missing some. The table has about 78,000 clones, around 91% seen once. The antigens for these receptors are not known. Source: unstimulated CD8+ T cells sorted from spleen or lymph node cells, taken before transplant. The receptors were gathered from a human donor who was the organ donor for an intestinal transplant.

The rearrangement uses TRBV6-5 and TRBJ1-1; 7 nucleotides line up with TRBD1. Germline CDR1 reads MNHEY; CDR2 reads SVGAGI. Germline trimming cut 5 bases from V and 0 bases from J; bases unmatched to any gene: 3. There are 14 residues in the CDR3. The CDR3 DNA is TGTGCCAGCAGTCGTGACAGGGTGAACACTGAAGCTTTCTTT. Translated: CASSRDRVNTEAFF.

As for this clone: Distinct nucleotide sequences in the sample also encode this CDR3. This chain uses TRBV6-5 with TRBJ2-1; 8 bases agree with TRBD2. V lost 0 bases and J lost 4; bases outside the gene matches: 2. Germline V gives CDR1 MNHEY, CDR2 SVGAGI. CDR3 size: 15 residues. CDR3 sequence reads: CASSYSSGVYNEQFF. DNA for the CDR3: TGTGCCAGCAGTTACTCTAGCGGGGTATACAATGAGCAGTTCTTC.

V gene TRBV7-9 combines with J gene TRBJ2-5; tentative D call: TRBD1 (5 bases). The germline V gene has CDR1 SEHNR and CDR2 FQNEAQ (reference sequence). The CDR3 is 15 residues long. Trimming left V 5 bases short and J 2 bases short, with 15 bases between. Written as DNA, the CDR3 is TGTGCCAGCAGCATGGTCCCCCAGGGACAAGAGACCCAGTACTTC. Protein sequence: CASSMVPQGQETQYF.

The chain links TRBV7-9 to TRBJ1-4; D gene ambiguous. V lost 4 bases, J lost 1 base, and 10 bases lay in between. The CDR3 is 15 residues long. The germline CDR1 and CDR2 sequences are SEHNR and FQNEAQ (reference sequence). The CDR3: CASSSTVQTNEKLFF. The CDR3 DNA reads as TGTGCCAGCAGCTCCACGGTCCAAACTAATGAAAAACTGTTTTTT.

The sample holds one count of this clone. The chain employs TRBV10-1 and TRBJ1-2; unclear D gene. The ends were cut back, 7 bases at V and 0 bases at J, with 12 bases in the middle. The CDR3 extends over 14 amino acids. The V gene's germline CDR1 is WNHNN and CDR2 SYGVQD (reference sequence). The DNA of the CDR3 is TGCGCCAGCAATACAGCCTTTCCTAACTATGGCTACACCTTC. Translation gives CASNTAFPNYGYTF.

The chain carries TRBV4-3 and TRBJ2-5; the match to TRBD2 covers 10 bases. Trimming took 0 bases from V and 3 from J; bases not matched to a gene: 7. This CDR3 has 17 amino acids. CDR1 is LGHNA, CDR2 YSLEER, per germline. CDR3 DNA sequence: TGCGCCAGCAGCCAAGACGCCCTAGCGGGGGTTAAAGAGACCCAGTACTTC. It encodes CASSQDALAGVKETQYF.

This clone was counted only a few times. CDR3 sequence: CASSEASQGYNEQFF. CDR3 sequence (DNA): TGTGCCAGCAGTGAAGCGTCACAGGGCTACAATGAGCAGTTCTTC. The chain couples TRBV6-1 to TRBJ2-1; D is perhaps TRBD1 (6 bases). CDR3 length equals 15 residues. Trimming pared 0 bases from V and 3 bases from J, leaving 9 bases between. Germline V lookup: CDR1 MNHNS, CDR2 SASEGT.

The V call is TRBV13, the J call TRBJ2-5; D unclear. Trimming left V 1 base short and J 4 bases short, with 7 bases between. Looked up from germline, CDR1 is PRHDT and CDR2 is FYEKMQ (reference sequence). This CDR3 is built from 13 residues. The CDR3 bases are TGTGCCAGCAGCTTAGAGTCCGGAGAGACCCAGTACTTC. Translated: CASSLESGETQYF.

The CDR3 reads CASSEFGVANYGYTF. CDR3 DNA sequence: TGTGCCAGCAGTGAATTTGGAGTAGCTAACTATGGCTACACCTTC. This chain links TRBV25-1 with TRBJ1-2; D not resolved. The V end lost 1 base, the J end lost 0 bases, and 9 bases lay between the germline ends. The CDR3 runs 15 residues. Germline V CDR1 and CDR2: MGHDK, SYGVNS.

The gene calls are TRBV10-3 and TRBJ1-4, with D possibly being TRBD1 (5 bases). The V and J ends lost 0 bases and 5 bases respectively, with 13 bases between them. Germline lookup yields CDR1 ENHRY and CDR2 SYGVKD. This CDR3 region has 16 residues. The CDR3 is CAISESMGQGNEKLFF. The CDR3 DNA follows: TGTGCCATCAGTGAGTCGATGGGGCAGGGAAATGAAAAACTGTTTTTT.

The chain carries TRBV2 and TRBJ2-4; a weak D match, TRBD2 (6 bases). Per the germline V gene, CDR1 is SNHLY and CDR2 is FYNNEI. V was pared by 7 bases and J by 8 bases, with 15 bases between. The CDR3 loop spans 13 amino acids. CDR3 nucleotide sequence: TGTGCCAGCAACGTAGCGGAGAGAGACATTCAGTACTTC. Its protein product is CASNVAERDIQYF.

V usage is TRBV11-3 and J usage is TRBJ2-7; 7 bases agree with TRBD1. The CDR3 runs to 12 residues. The V and J ends lost 5 bases and 7 bases, in that order; junction bases with no gene match: 5. CDR1 SGHNT and CDR2 YENEEA come from the germline V gene. The DNA of the CDR3 is TGTGCCAGCAGCCCGGGACAGAAGGAGCAGTACGTC. It codes for CASSPGQKEQYV.

The V call is TRBV29-1, the J call TRBJ2-2; TRBD1 matches at 10 bases. The CDR3 is made up of 14 amino acids. In germline, CDR1 is SQVTM, CDR2 ANQGSEA. The trim removed 5 bases at V and 10 bases at J, leaving 10 bases unmatched. CDR3 nucleotides: TGCAGCGTTCTGGACGGGACAGGGGATCTGGAGCTGTTTTTT. It codes for CSVLDGTGDLELFF.

The chain recombines TRBV7-2 with TRBJ1-6; D not certain. Germline V gene lookup returns CDR1 SGHTA and CDR2 FQGNSA. Trimming took off 7 bases at V and 3 bases at J, with 10 bases between the two ends. The CDR3 is 14 residues long. CDR3 residues: CASTQADYNSPLHF. The CDR3 bases are TGTGCCAGCACTCAGGCTGACTATAATTCACCCCTCCACTTT.

V and J are TRBV9 and TRBJ2-1; D possibly corresponds to TRBD1 (5 bases). The length of the CDR3 is 15 residues. Looked up from germline, CDR1 is SGDLS and CDR2 is YYNGEE. V was pared by 0 bases and J by 8 bases, with 15 bases between. CDR3 sequence reads: CASSVEGHPWDEQFF. CDR3 nucleotides: TGTGCCAGCAGCGTAGAAGGACACCCCTGGGATGAGCAGTTCTTC.

V and J are TRBV2 and TRBJ1-2; D is possibly TRBD1 (6 bases). Germline V gives CDR1 SNHLY, CDR2 FYNNEI. Trimming removed 1 base from V and 6 bases from J, with 15 bases in between. This CDR3 is 15 amino acids long. The CDR3 nucleotides are TGTGCCAGCAGTGAAGGAGGGGGAAACAGGGATGGCTACACCTTC. Protein product: CASSEGGGNRDGYTF.

This sequence joins TRBV6-1 and TRBJ2-3; 7 bases map to TRBD1. J gave up 3 bases and V 1 base, and 10 bases lay outside the gene matches. The CDR3 covers 17 residues. From germline, CDR1 is MNHNS and CDR2 SASEGT. The CDR3 nucleotides are TGTGCCAGCAGTGAAGGTCTCTGGGCAGGGGGTACAGATACGCAGTATTTT. This gives the protein CASSEGLWAGGTDTQYF.

The chain combines TRBV7-3 with TRBJ1-1, with D uncertain. Per germline, CDR1 SGHTA and CDR2 FQGTGA. The CDR3 consists of 14 residues. V was cut by 2 bases and J by 4 bases, with 11 bases left in between. CDR3 in DNA: TGTGCCAGCAGCTTAGGGGTTGCGGGCACTGAAGCTTTCTTT. Encoded protein: CASSLGVAGTEAFF. The entire variable domain, with the rest obtained from reference TRBV7-3 and TRBJ1-1, is as follows: GAGVSQTPSNKVTEKGKYVELRCDPISGHTALYWYRQSLGQGPEFLIYFQGTGAADDSGLPNDRFFAVRPEGSVSTLKIQRTERGDSAVYLCASSLGVAGTEAFFGQGTRLTVV.

This chain connects TRBV5-6 to TRBJ2-5, with TRBD1 as a possible D gene (5 bases). Trimming cost V 6 bases and J 5 bases, with 11 bases left between them. Per the germline V gene, CDR1 is SGHDT and CDR2 is YYEEEE. The CDR3 spans 12 residues. In DNA form, the CDR3 reads TGTGCCAGCATGTCAGGGTTGGAGACCCAGTACTTC. Translation gives CASMSGLETQYF.

In DNA form, the CDR3 reads TGTGCCAGTAGTAGGACAGGGGAAGAACAGCCCCAGCATTTT. The encoded protein is CASSRTGEEQPQHF. The chain joins TRBV19 to TRBJ1-5; TRBD1 agrees at 9 bases. Germline V gene data show CDR1 as LNHDA and CDR2 as SQIVND (reference sequence). The CDR3 spans 14 residues. V shed 4 bases and J 7 bases; nucleotides not matched to a gene: 5.

This chain links TRBV29-1 with TRBJ2-1, with TRBD1 identical over 8 bases. The CDR3 has 20 amino acids. The germline gives CDR1 SQVTM, CDR2 ANQGSEA. After removal of 1 base from V and 2 bases from J, the junction contained 19 bases not matched to a gene. CDR3 in amino acids: CSVEAPRPTGANRPYNEQFF. The CDR3 coding sequence is TGCAGCGTTGAAGCCCCCCGCCCGACAGGGGCCAACCGACCCTACAATGAGCAGTTCTTC.

The chain has TRBV7-8 and TRBJ2-3; 10 bases agree with TRBD1. This CDR3 comprises 17 residues. Unmatched junction bases numbered 6, after V lost 2 bases and J lost 1 base. The germline V gene has CDR1 SGHVS and CDR2 FQNEAQ. The CDR3 is CASSLLDRGPGTDTQYF. CDR3 sequence (DNA): TGTGCCAGCAGCTTACTCGACAGGGGGCCCGGCACAGATACGCAGTATTTT.

V is TRBV13 and J is TRBJ2-5; 11 nucleotides align to TRBD2. V lost 1 base, J lost 5 bases, and 9 bases stayed unmatched. CDR1 PRHDT and CDR2 FYEKMQ come from the germline V gene (reference sequence). The CDR3 has 17 amino acids. For the CDR3, the DNA is TGTGCCAGCAGCTTAGAGTCTAGCGGGGGGCATCGGGAGACCCAGTACTTC. Protein product: CASSLESSGGHRETQYF.

This sequence joins TRBV27 and TRBJ2-3, with D possibly matching TRBD1 (5 bases). V was trimmed by 3 bases and J by 1 base, leaving 14 bases between them. The germline CDR1 and CDR2 sequences are MNHEY and SMNVEV (reference sequence). This CDR3 region has 16 residues. CDR3 region: CASSFQGAVGTDTQYF. CDR3 nucleotides: TGTGCCAGCAGTTTTCAAGGGGCGGTGGGCACAGATACGCAGTATTTT.

The V gene is TRBV27, the J gene TRBJ2-7, with 12 bases that match TRBD2. This CDR3 has 14 amino acids. The V gene end was trimmed by 2 bases and the J gene end by 4 bases; junction bases not matched to a gene: 0. Looked up from germline, CDR1 is MNHEY and CDR2 is SMNVEV (reference sequence). CDR3 nucleotides: TGTGCCAGCAGTTTACTAGCGGGGGGGTACGAGCAGTACGTC. It translates to CASSLLAGGYEQYV.

V usage is TRBV21-1 and J usage is TRBJ2-4; TRBD1, the table's D call, lacks a check against the DNA. TRBV21-1 is labeled a pseudogene. CDR3 length equals 16 residues. The CDR3 bases are TGTGCCAGCAGCGCTCCCCGGGACAGGTTCAAAAACATTCAGTACTTC. Its protein is CASSAPRDRFKNIQYF.

The chain is built from TRBV18 and TRBJ1-2; no definite D call. Germline CDR1 and CDR2: KGHSH and LQKENI. The CDR3 consists of 17 residues. V was pared by 1 base and J by 8 bases, with 23 bases between. The CDR3 region has the DNA TGTGCCAGCTCACCACGTCACAGATTCCACCTTGGGAGGGGCTACACCTTC. Translated, it gives CASSPRHRFHLGRGYTF.